Each of the 30 T cell receptor beta chains below was sequenced from the same sample in a study of blood T cells in healthy people across ages. A J-beta primer mix and a sample-barcoded 5' primer were used in a second PCR of about 6 to 12 cycles. One entry per CDR3 protein results from TCRdb running MiXCR on the 5' RACE reads. The table shows some 1,500,000 distinct CDR3 sequences, with less than 45% occurring only once. The sequencing input was blood. The receptors come from a woman aged 18-29 years in good health.

The chain is built from TRBV18 and TRBJ1-6; 7 nucleotides agree with TRBD1. The germline V gene has CDR1 KGHSH and CDR2 LQKENI. This CDR3 has 16 residues. The trim removed 3 bases at V and 7 bases at J, leaving 9 bases unmatched. The DNA of the CDR3 is TGTGCCAGCTCACCCGACAGGGTTCTCCTCAATTCACCCCTCCACTTT. This encodes CASSPDRVLLNSPLHF.

This clonotype has just one count. The chain joins TRBV29-1 to TRBJ2-7, with 16 bases fitting TRBD2. Trimming at V came to 2 bases and at J to 0 bases, leaving 13 bases not matched to a gene. The V gene's germline CDR1 is SQVTM and CDR2 ANQGSEA. This CDR3 has 20 residues. The CDR3 nucleotides read TGCAGCGTTGAATTGGGGACTAGCGGGAGGGGACCCCCTCCCTCCTACGAGCAGTACTTC. Amino acid sequence: CSVELGTSGRGPPPSYEQYF.

This chain's CDR3 is CSAGEGPRTEAFF. In DNA form, the CDR3 reads TGCAGTGCTGGGGAAGGGCCACGCACTGAAGCTTTCTTT. The chain joins TRBV20-1 to TRBJ1-1, with D unclear. Trimming left V 5 bases short and J 4 bases short, with 14 bases between. Germline CDR1 is DFQATT and CDR2 is SNEGSKA (reference sequence). The CDR3 extends over 13 amino acids.

V gene TRBV10-3 combines with J gene TRBJ1-2, with D unclear. Germline lookup yields CDR1 ENHRY and CDR2 SYGVKD. The CDR3 has 16 amino acids. The V gene lost 7 bases and the J gene lost 1 base, with 19 bases spanning the gap. As DNA, the CDR3 is TGTGCCATCATGTTCGATGAGGGCAGCAATAACTATGGCTACACCTTC. This sequence encodes CAIMFDEGSNNYGYTF.

This clonotype has more than one count but fewer than ten. This chain links TRBV5-1 with TRBJ2-5; D might be TRBD2 (5 bases). The germline V gene has CDR1 SGHRS and CDR2 YFSETQ. V lost 1 base to trimming and J lost 5 bases, with 12 bases between them. This CDR3 contains 14 residues. The CDR3 loop reads CASSLNGKRETQYF. CDR3 nucleotides: TGCGCCAGCAGCTTGAACGGGAAAAGGGAGACCCAGTACTTC.

This clonotype was seen ten or more times. The J gene is TRBJ2-3, the V gene TRBV29-1; D is possibly TRBD2 (5 bases). This CDR3 comprises 13 residues. The V and J ends lost 4 bases and 4 bases respectively, with 12 bases between them. Germline V gene sequence: CDR1 SQVTM, CDR2 ANQGSEA. CDR3 loop: CSVGRILADTQYF. CDR3 coding DNA: TGCAGCGTTGGGAGGATTCTGGCAGATACGCAGTATTTT.

The V gene is TRBV30, the J gene TRBJ1-1; unclear D gene. This CDR3 is 13 amino acids long. CDR1 is GTSNPN and CDR2 is SVGIG in the germline V gene (reference sequence). The ends were cut back, 5 bases at V and 1 base at J, with 11 bases in the middle. Here the CDR3 reads CAWPPLRNTEAFF. DNA for the CDR3: TGTGCCTGGCCTCCGTTGAGGAACACTGAAGCTTTCTTT.

The chain recombines TRBV7-2 with TRBJ2-3; a weak D match, TRBD2 (5 bases). The CDR3 has 17 residues. The ends were cut back, 1 base at V and 5 bases at J, with 19 bases in the middle. Germline CDR1 is SGHTA and CDR2 is FQGNSA. The CDR3 region is CASSLVLEVPPRDTQYF. The CDR3, as DNA: TGTGCCAGCAGCTTAGTTTTGGAGGTTCCACCAAGAGATACGCAGTATTTT.

This clonotype has only a few counts. This rearrangement joins TRBV10-2 to TRBJ1-2; no reliable D call. CDR1 is WSHSY and CDR2 is SAAADI in the germline V gene. Trimming removed 1 base from V and 4 bases from J, with 16 bases in between. There are 16 residues in the CDR3. CDR3 nucleotide sequence: TGCGCCAGCAGTGAGTTCCCGCTCCCCGTGAGCTATGGCTACACCTTC. Translation gives CASSEFPLPVSYGYTF.

As regards this clonotype: The junction differs from germline at one of its ends, possibly a read error. V is TRBV4-3 and J is TRBJ2-2, with 9 bases aligning to TRBD1. This CDR3 spans 17 amino acids. The germline gives CDR1 LGHNA, CDR2 YSLEER. The CDR3, as DNA: TGCGCCAGCAGCCAAGATGGAGGACAGGGGAACGCCGGGGAGCTGTTTTTT. Protein product: CASSQDGGQGNAGELFF.

The chain combines TRBV4-1 with TRBJ2-2; 11 positions match TRBD2. This CDR3 contains 16 residues. Germline CDR1 MGHRA, CDR2 YSYEKL. V shed 5 bases, J shed 3 bases, and the junction held 5 bases outside the gene matches. CDR3: CASSTGTSGHTGELFF. In nucleotides, the CDR3 is TGCGCCAGCAGCACCGGGACTAGCGGTCACACCGGGGAGCTGTTTTTT.

The chain employs TRBV7-3 and TRBJ2-5, with D unresolved. V lost 8 bases and J lost 11, with 21 bases in between. CDR3 length: 13 amino acids. Germline values: CDR1 SGHTA, CDR2 FQGTGA. The CDR3 protein is CASARVRDNEQYF. The CDR3 nucleotides are TGTGCCAGCGCTCGGGTCCGAGACAATGAGCAGTACTTC.

This clonotype was seen only a few times. The rearrangement joins TRBV4-2 to TRBJ2-3; perhaps TRBD2 as D (6 bases). Germline V CDR1 and CDR2: LGHNA, YNFKEQ. Deletions cut 4 bases from V and 0 bases from J, with 20 bases between. The CDR3 runs to 18 residues. CDR3 nucleotides: TGTGCCAGCAGCCCGGGGGTCTTAGCCCTCGCGAGCACAGATACGCAGTATTTT. It codes for CASSPGVLALASTDTQYF.

This clonotype was recorded once. The chain has TRBV7-8 and TRBJ1-1; a possible D gene is TRBD1 (5 bases). The CDR3 covers 13 residues. Trimming pared 10 bases from V and 0 bases from J, leaving 12 bases between. CDR1 SGHVS and CDR2 FQNEAQ come from the germline V gene. The DNA of the CDR3 is TGTGCCACCCGAGACAGCATGAACACTGAAGCTTTCTTT. It yields the protein CATRDSMNTEAFF.

This clonotype has only one observation. This rearrangement joins TRBV7-9 to TRBJ2-3, with D hard to call. The CDR3 length is 15 residues. V was cut by 0 bases and J by 2 bases, with 9 bases left in between. CDR1 is SEHNR and CDR2 is FQNEAQ in the germline V gene (reference sequence). The CDR3 region has the DNA TGTGCCAGCAGCTTAGCTGCGGAACCCACAGATACGCAGTATTTT. This encodes CASSLAAEPTDTQYF. The complete variable domain, with remaining parts taken from reference TRBV7-9 and TRBJ2-3, reads DTGVSQNPRHKITKRGQNVTFRCDPISEHNRLYWYRQTLGQGPEFLTYFQNEAQLEKSRLLSDRFSAERPKGSFSTLEIQRTEQGDSAMYLCASSLAAEPTDTQYFGPGTRLTVL.

This clonotype appeared a few times. The V gene is TRBV20-1, the J gene TRBJ2-7, with TRBD1 identical over 7 bases. Looked up from germline, CDR1 is DFQATT and CDR2 is SNEGSKA (reference sequence). The V segment lost 7 bases and the J segment 3 bases; nucleotides outside the gene matches: 9. This CDR3 comprises 13 residues. DNA of the CDR3: TGCAGTGTTGGGCAGGGGGTCTTCTACGAGCAGTACTTC. Translating it yields CSVGQGVFYEQYF.

The CDR3 DNA follows: TGCAGTGCCAAGGCGGCGGCTAGCACAGATACGCAGTATTTT. It yields the protein CSAKAAASTDTQYF. J is TRBJ2-3 and V is TRBV20-1; D gene ambiguous. Trimming left V 6 bases short and J 0 bases short, with 13 bases between. CDR1 DFQATT and CDR2 SNEGSKA come from the germline V gene (reference sequence). The CDR3 contains 14 residues.

This clonotype was counted only a few times. This chain links TRBV30 with TRBJ1-2; D possibly corresponds to TRBD1 (5 bases). Germline V gene data show CDR1 as GTSNPN and CDR2 as SVGIG (reference sequence). The length of the CDR3 is 14 residues. With 0 bases removed from V and 0 bases from J, the gap between germline ends came to 8 bases. Here the CDR3 reads CAWSVLGANYGYTF. The CDR3 region has the DNA TGTGCCTGGAGTGTACTAGGGGCTAACTATGGCTACACCTTC.

The rearrangement joins TRBV5-1 to TRBJ2-5; the match to TRBD2 covers 11 bases. With V trimmed by 3 bases and J by 13 bases, 11 bases remained unmatched. CDR1 is SGHRS, CDR2 YFSETQ, per germline. This CDR3 is built from 14 residues. The CDR3 reads CASSSTSGVYERYF. The CDR3 coding sequence is TGCGCCAGCAGCTCGACTAGCGGGGTTTACGAGCGGTACTTC.

With respect to this clonotype: A much larger clone lies one base from this, so it may be a read error. The chain uses TRBV4-3 and TRBJ2-1; D may correspond to TRBD1 or TRBD2 (6 bases each). The CDR3 spans 15 residues. Germline V gene sequence: CDR1 LGHNA, CDR2 YSLEER. V was shortened by 4 bases and J by 5 bases, with 15 bases between the two germline ends. CDR3 loop: CASSPLARGDNEQFF. CDR3 nucleotide sequence: TGCGCCAGCAGCCCTCTAGCGAGGGGGGACAATGAGCAGTTCTTC.

This clonotype has a handful of counts. The chain is built from TRBV12-3 or TRBV12-4 and TRBJ1-1, with D unclear. CDR3 length: 11 residues. Trimming took off 2 bases at V and 6 bases at J, with 4 bases between the two ends. This CDR3 reads CASSLSSEAFF. CDR3 bases: TGTGCCAGCAGTTTAAGCTCTGAAGCTTTCTTT.

This clonotype has just a few counts. The chain employs TRBV2 and TRBJ2-1; D is tentatively TRBD1 or TRBD2 (5 bases each). V lost 3 bases and J lost 4, with 13 bases in between. The CDR3 consists of 15 residues. CDR1 SNHLY and CDR2 FYNNEI come from the germline V gene. The CDR3: CASSDERGRYNEQFF. The CDR3 region has the DNA TGTGCCAGCAGTGATGAGAGGGGTCGTTACAATGAGCAGTTCTTC.

This clonotype has a single count. The rearrangement links TRBV6-5 to TRBJ2-1; 8 bases fit TRBD2. The CDR3 is 15 residues long. Germline CDR1 and CDR2: MNHEY and SVGAGI. With 4 bases clipped from V and 6 bases from J, the junction kept 8 bases outside the gene matches. CDR3 sequence reads: CASSWDSGTANEQFF. CDR3 bases: TGTGCCAGCAGTTGGGATAGCGGGACGGCCAATGAGCAGTTCTTC.

This clonotype appeared a few times. V gene TRBV7-8 combines with J gene TRBJ2-3; D tentatively reads TRBD1 or TRBD2 (5 bases each). Germline lookup yields CDR1 SGHVS and CDR2 FQNEAQ. The V gene lost 1 base and the J gene lost 4 bases, with 12 bases spanning the gap. The CDR3 sequence is 15 residues long. Written as DNA, the CDR3 is TGTGCCAGCAGCTTAGGGGACGTTGGCTCAGATACGCAGTATTTT. This codes for CASSLGDVGSDTQYF. Combining the CDR3 with reference TRBV7-8 and TRBJ2-3 gives the whole variable domain GAGVSQSPRYKVAKRGQDVALRCDPISGHVSLFWYQQALGQGPEFLTYFQNEAQLDKSGLPSDRFFAERPEGSVSTLKIQRTQQEDSAVYLCASSLGDVGSDTQYFGPGTRLTVL.

There are a few counts of this clonotype. The chain combines TRBV28 with TRBJ2-4; D not resolved. V lost 1 base to trimming and J lost 13 bases, with 11 bases between them. The germline V gene encodes CDR1 MDHEN and CDR2 SYDVKM. CDR3 length: 12 residues. The CDR3, as DNA: TGTGCCAGCAGTTTATTCGGCCGCAAGCAGTACTTC. Amino acids: CASSLFGRKQYF.

This clonotype showed up many times. The junction shows a germline mismatch at one end, possibly a read error. This chain uses TRBV7-2 with TRBJ1-1, with 8 positions matching TRBD1. Germline V CDR1 and CDR2: SGHTA, FQGNSA. The length of the CDR3 is 15 residues. CDR3 sequence: CASSLGTGLNTEAFF. The CDR3 DNA follows: TGTGCCAGCAGTTTAGGGACAGGCCTGAACACTGAAGCTTTCTTT.

The chain links TRBV2 to TRBJ2-3; possibly TRBD1 or TRBD2 for D (5 bases each). Germline CDR1 SNHLY, CDR2 FYNNEI. This CDR3 has 12 amino acids. The V end was cut by 9 bases, the J end by 12 bases, with 19 bases between. DNA of the CDR3: TGTGCCAGTAGTCGCAGGGAATGGGACCAGTATTTT. It specifies CASSRREWDQYF. Combining the CDR3 with reference TRBV2 and TRBJ2-3 gives the whole variable domain EPEVTQTPSHQVTQMGQEVILRCVPISNHLYFYWYRQILGQKVEFLVSFYNNEISEKSEIFDDQFSVERPDGSNFTLKIRSTKLEDSAMYFCASSRREWDQYFGPGTRLTVL.

This clonotype was detected only a few times. The rearrangement uses TRBV7-2 and TRBJ2-7, with 12 bases identical to TRBD2. CDR1 and CDR2 (germline): SGHTA, FQGNSA. Trimming at V came to 2 bases and at J to 3 bases, leaving 8 bases not matched to a gene. There are 17 residues in the CDR3. The CDR3 reads CASSLFRTSGRSYEQYF. As DNA, the CDR3 is TGTGCCAGCAGCTTATTTCGTACTAGCGGGAGGAGCTACGAGCAGTACTTC.

This clonotype showed up just a few times. The chain uses TRBV28 and TRBJ1-2; 8 nucleotides agree with TRBD1. Germline CDR1 reads MDHEN; CDR2 reads SYDVKM. J gave up 4 bases and V 2 bases, and 9 bases lay outside the gene matches. The CDR3 is made up of 16 amino acids. This chain's CDR3 is CASSLGGQDRLYGYTF. The CDR3 region has the DNA TGTGCCAGCAGTTTAGGGGGACAGGACCGACTCTATGGCTACACCTTC.

A few counts support this clonotype. CDR3 nucleotides: TGCAGCGCCTGGGATGGAGCGGGGGAATCCACAGATACGCAGTATTTT. It codes for CSAWDGAGESTDTQYF. The chain joins TRBV29-1 to TRBJ2-3, with 8 bases matching TRBD2. From germline, CDR1 is SQVTM and CDR2 ANQGSEA. The trim removed 7 bases at V and 2 bases at J, leaving 14 bases unmatched. This CDR3 is built from 16 residues.